The rows below give T cell receptor beta chains drawn from one sample of a study of regulatory T cells. Profiled with immunoSEQ multiplex PCR; TCRdb holds only in-frame clones, not every one. The table records around 32,000 clones, 80% to 95% of them present only once. Specimen: conventional CD4+ T cells sorted from blood. The receptor set was obtained from a person aged 18 to 30 with CD3G deficiency. CDR3s include the opening cysteine and the closing phenylalanine or tryptophan. The D gene is left open where the match is weak.

j_call	d_call	v_call	cdr3_aa	cdr3_nt
TRBJ1-5	TRBD1	TRBV28	CASRPDRERNQPQHF	TGTGCCAGCAGGCCGGACAGGGAACGCAATCAGCCCCAGCATTTT
TRBJ2-7	TRBD1	TRBV2	CASRGPGTGSEQYF	TGTGCCAGCAGGGGACCCGGGACAGGGAGCGAGCAGTACTTC
TRBJ1-1	-	TRBV30	CAWSLGKSTEAFF	TGTGCCTGGAGTTTGGGGAAGAGTACTGAAGCTTTCTTT
TRBJ2-2	TRBD2	TRBV11-2	CASSLVRGGTGELFF	TGTGCCAGCAGCTTAGTTCGGGGGGGCACCGGGGAGCTGTTTTTT
TRBJ1-2	-	TRBV9	CASSVEGYTF	TGTGCCAGCAGCGTAGAAGGCTACACCTTC
TRBJ1-1	TRBD1	TRBV6-1	CASSWDRGNTEAFF	TGTGCCAGCAGTTGGGACAGGGGGAACACTGAAGCTTTCTTT
TRBJ2-1	-	TRBV5-1	CASSSGVIPSGEQFF	TGCGCCAGCAGCTCCGGGGTAATCCCTTCGGGTGAGCAGTTCTTC
TRBJ1-1	TRBD1	TRBV18	CASSSGTGSSEAFF	TGTGCCAGCTCATCCGGGACAGGGTCCTCTGAAGCTTTCTTT
TRBJ2-1	-	TRBV5-5	CASSPGVKTYNEQFF	TGTGCCAGCAGCCCCGGAGTCAAGACATACAATGAGCAGTTCTTC
TRBJ2-1	-	TRBV11-2	CASSHTGPRGGDEQFF	TGTGCCAGCAGCCATACCGGGCCCAGGGGAGGCGATGAGCAGTTCTTC
TRBJ2-6	TRBD2	TRBV28	CASSSRGGGSSGANVLTF	TGTGCCAGCAGTTCCAGGGGCGGGGGGAGCTCTGGGGCCAACGTCCTGACTTTC